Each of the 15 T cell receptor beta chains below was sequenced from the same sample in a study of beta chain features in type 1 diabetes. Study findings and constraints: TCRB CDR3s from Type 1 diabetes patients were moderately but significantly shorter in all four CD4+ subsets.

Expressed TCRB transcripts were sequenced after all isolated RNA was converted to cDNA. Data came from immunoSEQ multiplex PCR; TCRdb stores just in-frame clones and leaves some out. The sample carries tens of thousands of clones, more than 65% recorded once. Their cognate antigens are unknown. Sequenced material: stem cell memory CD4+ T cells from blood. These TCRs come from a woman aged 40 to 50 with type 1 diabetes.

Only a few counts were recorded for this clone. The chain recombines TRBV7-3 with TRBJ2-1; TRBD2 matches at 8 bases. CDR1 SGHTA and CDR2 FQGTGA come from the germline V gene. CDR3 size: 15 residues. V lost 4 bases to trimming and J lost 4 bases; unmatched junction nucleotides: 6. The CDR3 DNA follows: TGTGCCAGCAGCTCCGGGACTAGTGCGTACAATGAGCAGTTCTTC. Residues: CASSSGTSAYNEQFF.

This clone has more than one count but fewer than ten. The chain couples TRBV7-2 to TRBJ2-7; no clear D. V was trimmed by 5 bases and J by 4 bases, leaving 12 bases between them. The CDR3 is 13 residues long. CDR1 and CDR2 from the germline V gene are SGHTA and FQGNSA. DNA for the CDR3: TGTGCCAGCAGCCTTTTACCGGTGTACGAGCAGTACTTC. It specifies CASSLLPVYEQYF. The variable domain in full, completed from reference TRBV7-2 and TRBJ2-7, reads GAGVSQSPSNKVTEKGKDVELRCDPISGHTALYWYRQSLGQGLEFLIYFQGNSAPDKSGLPSDRFSAERTGGSVSTLTIQRTQQEDSAVYLCASSLLPVYEQYFGPGTRLTVT.

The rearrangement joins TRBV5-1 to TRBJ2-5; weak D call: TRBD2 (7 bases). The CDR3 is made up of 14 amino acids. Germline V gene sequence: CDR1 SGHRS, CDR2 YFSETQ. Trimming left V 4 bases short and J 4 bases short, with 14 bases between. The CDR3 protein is CASSMRGGRETQYF. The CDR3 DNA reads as TGCGCCAGCAGCATGAGGGGGGGGCGAGAGACCCAGTACTTC.

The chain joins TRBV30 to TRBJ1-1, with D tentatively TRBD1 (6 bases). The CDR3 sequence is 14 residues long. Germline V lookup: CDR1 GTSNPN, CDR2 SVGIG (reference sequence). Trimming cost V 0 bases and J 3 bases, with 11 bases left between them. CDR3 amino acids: CAWSVGGPDTEAFF. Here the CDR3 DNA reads TGTGCCTGGAGTGTCGGGGGGCCTGACACTGAAGCTTTCTTT.

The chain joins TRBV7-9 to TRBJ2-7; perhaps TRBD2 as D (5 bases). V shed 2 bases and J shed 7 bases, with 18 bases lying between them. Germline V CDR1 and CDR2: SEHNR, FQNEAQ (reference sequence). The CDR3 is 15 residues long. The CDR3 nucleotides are TGTGCCAGCAGCTTAACGGACGGACGAACGGGGGAGCAGTACTTC. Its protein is CASSLTDGRTGEQYF.

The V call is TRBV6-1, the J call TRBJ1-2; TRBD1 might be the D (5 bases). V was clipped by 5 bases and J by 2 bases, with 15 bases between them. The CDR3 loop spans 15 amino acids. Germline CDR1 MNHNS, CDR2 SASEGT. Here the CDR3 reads CASSPYRGSNYGYTF. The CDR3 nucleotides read TGTGCCAGCAGTCCCTATAGGGGCAGCAACTATGGCTACACCTTC.

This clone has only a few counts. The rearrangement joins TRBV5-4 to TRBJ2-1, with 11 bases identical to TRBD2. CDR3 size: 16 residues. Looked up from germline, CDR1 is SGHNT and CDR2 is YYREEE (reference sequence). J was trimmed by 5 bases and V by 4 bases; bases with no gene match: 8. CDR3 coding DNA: TGTGCCAGCAGCCAAGCCGGGACTAGCGGAGACAATGAGCAGTTCTTC. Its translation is CASSQAGTSGDNEQFF. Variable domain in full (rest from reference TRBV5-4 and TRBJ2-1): ETGVTQSPTHLIKTRGQQVTLRCSSQSGHNTVSWYQQALGQGPQFIFQYYREEENGRGNFPPRFSGLQFPNYSSELNVNALELDDSALYLCASSQAGTSGDNEQFFGPGTRLTVL.

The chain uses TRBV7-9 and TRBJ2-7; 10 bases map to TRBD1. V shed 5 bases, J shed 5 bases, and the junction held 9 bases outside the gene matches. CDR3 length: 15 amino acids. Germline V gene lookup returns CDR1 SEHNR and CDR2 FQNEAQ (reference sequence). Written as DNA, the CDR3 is TGTGCCAGCAGCCAAACCGGGACAGGGGTCAACGAGCAGTACTTC. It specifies CASSQTGTGVNEQYF.

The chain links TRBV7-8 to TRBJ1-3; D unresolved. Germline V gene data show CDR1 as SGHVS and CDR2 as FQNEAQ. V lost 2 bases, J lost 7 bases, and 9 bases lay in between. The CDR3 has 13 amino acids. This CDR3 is CASSLLGGNTIYF. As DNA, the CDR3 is TGTGCCAGCAGCTTACTGGGAGGGAACACCATATATTTT.

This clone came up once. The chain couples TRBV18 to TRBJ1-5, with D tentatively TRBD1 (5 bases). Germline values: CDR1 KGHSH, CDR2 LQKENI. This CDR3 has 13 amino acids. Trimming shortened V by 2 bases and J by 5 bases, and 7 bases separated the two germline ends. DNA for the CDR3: TGTGCCAGCTCACCAGGAGGGGATCAGCCCCAGCATTTT. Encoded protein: CASSPGGDQPQHF.

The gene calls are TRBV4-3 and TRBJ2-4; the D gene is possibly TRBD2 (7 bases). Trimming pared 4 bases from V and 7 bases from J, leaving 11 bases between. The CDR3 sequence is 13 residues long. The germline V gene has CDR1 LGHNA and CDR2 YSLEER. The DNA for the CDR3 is TGCGCCAGCAGCCTGGAGGGGGGGAACATTCAGTACTTC. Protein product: CASSLEGGNIQYF.

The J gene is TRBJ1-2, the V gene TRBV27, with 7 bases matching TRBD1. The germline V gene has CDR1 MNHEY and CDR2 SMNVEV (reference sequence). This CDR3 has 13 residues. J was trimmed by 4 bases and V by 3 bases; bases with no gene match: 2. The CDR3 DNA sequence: TGTGCCAGCAGTTTGGACAGGCTCTATGGCTACACCTTC. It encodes CASSLDRLYGYTF.

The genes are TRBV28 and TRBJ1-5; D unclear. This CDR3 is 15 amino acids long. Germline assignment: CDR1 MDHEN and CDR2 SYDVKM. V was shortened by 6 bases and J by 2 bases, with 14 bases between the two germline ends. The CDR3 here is CASSPIVGGNQPQHF. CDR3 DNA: TGTGCCAGCAGCCCCATAGTCGGGGGCAATCAGCCCCAGCATTTT.

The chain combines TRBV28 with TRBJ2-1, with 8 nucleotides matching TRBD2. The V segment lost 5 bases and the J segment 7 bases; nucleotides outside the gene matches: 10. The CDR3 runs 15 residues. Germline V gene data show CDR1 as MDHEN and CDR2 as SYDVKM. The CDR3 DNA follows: TGTGCCAGCAGTCCCTTTAGCGGGATAAATAATGAGCAGTTCTTC. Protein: CASSPFSGINNEQFF.

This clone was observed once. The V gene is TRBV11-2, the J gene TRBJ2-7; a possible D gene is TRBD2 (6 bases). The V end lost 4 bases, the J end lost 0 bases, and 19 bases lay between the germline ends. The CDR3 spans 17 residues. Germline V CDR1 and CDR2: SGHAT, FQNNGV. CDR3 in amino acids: CASSSDAGLGGSYEQYF. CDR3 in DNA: TGTGCCAGCAGCTCCGATGCTGGGCTGGGGGGCTCCTACGAGCAGTACTTC.